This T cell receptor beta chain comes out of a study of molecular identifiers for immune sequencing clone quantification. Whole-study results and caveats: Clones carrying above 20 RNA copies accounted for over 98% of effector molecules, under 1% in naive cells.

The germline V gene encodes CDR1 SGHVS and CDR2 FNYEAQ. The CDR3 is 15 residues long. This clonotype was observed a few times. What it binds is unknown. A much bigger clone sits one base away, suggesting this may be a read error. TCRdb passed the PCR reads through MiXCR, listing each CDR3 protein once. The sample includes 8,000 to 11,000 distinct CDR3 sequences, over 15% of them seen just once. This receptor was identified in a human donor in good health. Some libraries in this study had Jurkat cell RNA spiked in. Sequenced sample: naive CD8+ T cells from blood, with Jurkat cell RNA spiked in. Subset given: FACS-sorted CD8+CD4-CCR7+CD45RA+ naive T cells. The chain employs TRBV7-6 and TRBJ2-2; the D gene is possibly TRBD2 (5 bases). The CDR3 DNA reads TGTGCCAGCAGCCCATATTCCCAACCGTTCGGGGAGCTGGTTTTT. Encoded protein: CASSPYSQPFGELVF.